The rows below give T cell receptor beta chains drawn from one sample of a study of blood T cell repertoires in COVID-19. Assay: immunoSEQ multiplex PCR; the TCRdb copy retains only in-frame clones and omits some. This repertoire shows about 480,000 clones, about 88% found once; its top ten account for around 0.9%. The material sequenced was peripheral blood. Receptors originate from a man between 18 and 29 years old with COVID-19, enrolled during active disease. Both conserved end residues are part of each CDR3. Fields, in order: V gene, J gene, D gene, clone size, CDR3 protein, CDR3 DNA. The D gene is left open where the match is weak. The size of a clone is reported for some rows only, either as once, few or many, or as a class for expanded clones.

>TRBV10-3|TRBJ2-1|NA|NA
CAISESVGRGYNEQFF
TGTGCCATCAGTGAGTCGGTGGGTCGGGGTTACAATGAGCAGTTCTTC
>TRBV20-1|TRBJ2-7|NA|NA
CSVGGVTEQYF
TGCAGTGTTGGAGGGGTGACCGAGCAGTACTTC
>TRBV19|TRBJ2-3|TRBD1|NA
CASSQDRVNQDTQYF
TGTGCCAGTAGTCAGGACAGGGTAAATCAAGATACGCAGTATTTT
>TRBV24-1|TRBJ2-2|TRBD1|NA
CATSDPLRGRNTGELFF
TGTGCCACCAGTGACCCCCTCAGGGGGCGGAACACCGGGGAGCTGTTTTTT
>TRBV5-1|TRBJ2-7|NA|NA
CASSRTIAYEQYF
TGCGCCAGCAGCCGGACTATCGCCTACGAGCAGTACTTC
>TRBV4-1|TRBJ2-5|TRBD2|once
CASSQISGLAGKSPTQYF
TGCGCCAGCAGCCAGATATCGGGACTAGCGGGGAAGTCCCCTACCCAGTACTTC
>TRBV6-5|TRBJ2-7|TRBD2|NA
CASSYSPSGYEQYF
TGTGCCAGCAGTTACTCCCCTAGCGGGTACGAGCAGTACTTC
>TRBV2|TRBJ2-5|NA|NA
CASSRQETQYF
TGTGCCAGCAGCCGCCAAGAGACCCAGTACTTC
>TRBV7-8|TRBJ2-7|NA|once
CASSLERRGEQYF
TGTGCCAGCAGCTTAGAGAGGCGGGGCGAGCAGTACTTC
>TRBV2|TRBJ1-1|NA|NA
CASVPGNTEAFF
TGTGCCAGCGTCCCAGGGAACACTGAAGCTTTCTTT
>TRBV10-3|TRBJ2-7|TRBD1|NA
CAISERDSWEQYF
TGTGCCATCAGTGAGAGGGACAGTTGGGAGCAGTACTTC